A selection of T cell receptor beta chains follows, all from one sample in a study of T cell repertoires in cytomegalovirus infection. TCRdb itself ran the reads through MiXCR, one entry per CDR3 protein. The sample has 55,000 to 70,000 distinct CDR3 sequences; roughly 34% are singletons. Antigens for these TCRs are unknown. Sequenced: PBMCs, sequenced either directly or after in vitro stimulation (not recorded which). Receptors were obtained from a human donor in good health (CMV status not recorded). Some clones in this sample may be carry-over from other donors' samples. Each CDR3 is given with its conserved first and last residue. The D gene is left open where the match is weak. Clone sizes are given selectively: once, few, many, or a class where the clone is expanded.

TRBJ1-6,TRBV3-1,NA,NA,TGTGCCAGCAGCCTGGGACTGAATAATTCACCCCTCCACTTT,CASSLGLNNSPLHF
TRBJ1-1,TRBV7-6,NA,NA,TGTGCCAGCATGGGGAACAGCTGGAACACTGAAGCTTTCTTT,CASMGNSWNTEAFF
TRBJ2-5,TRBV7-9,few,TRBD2,TGTGCCAGCTATCTCCACGACAGTCCTAGCGGGAACGAGACCCAGTACTTC,CASYLHDSPSGNETQYF
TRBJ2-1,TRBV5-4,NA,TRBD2,TGTGCCAGCAGCTTAGTTGGTAGCGGGAGGGTATACAATGAGCAGTTCTTC,CASSLVGSGRVYNEQFF
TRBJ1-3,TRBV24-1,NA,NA,TGTGCCACCAGTGACCCAAAGGGTTCTGGAAACACCATGTATTTT,CATSDPKGSGNTMYF
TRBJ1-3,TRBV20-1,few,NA,TGCAGTGCCACAGGGCGAACTGGAAACACCATATATTTT,CSATGRTGNTIYF
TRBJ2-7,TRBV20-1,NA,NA,TGCAGTGCTAGATTCGGGAGCTCCTACGAGCAGTACTTC,CSARFGSSYEQYF
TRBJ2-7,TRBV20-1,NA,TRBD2,TGCAGTGCTACGACTAGCGGGGACTCCTACGAGCAGTACTTC,CSATTSGDSYEQYF
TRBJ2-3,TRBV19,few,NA,TGTGCCAAAAAGGATCGCGGACAAGATACGCAGTATTTT,CAKKDRGQDTQYF
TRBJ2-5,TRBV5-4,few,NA,TGTGCCAGCAGCTTGGGTCCGTACAGCGAAGAGACCCAGTACTTC,CASSLGPYSEETQYF
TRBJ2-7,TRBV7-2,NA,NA,TGTGCCAGCGCTGGAGGGGGGGAGCAGTACTTC,CASAGGGEQYF
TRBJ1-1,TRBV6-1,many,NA,TGTGCCAGCAGTCTGACAGAGAACACTGAAGCTTTCTTT,CASSLTENTEAFF
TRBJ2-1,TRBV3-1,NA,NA,TGTGCCAGCAGCCACGGGGGCTACCACAATGAGCAGTTCTTC,CASSHGGYHNEQFF
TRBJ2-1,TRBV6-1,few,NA,TGTGCCAGCAGTGACTATCCAAAAGGGAATCTCAACTACAATGAGCAGTTCTTC,CASSDYPKGNLNYNEQFF
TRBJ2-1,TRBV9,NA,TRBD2,TGTGCCAGCAGCGCTTGGACTAGCGGGGGGTCGGGCGAGCAGTTCTTC,CASSAWTSGGSGEQFF
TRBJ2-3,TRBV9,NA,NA,TGTGCCAGCAGCCGTCGGGGGGATACGCAGTATTTT,CASSRRGDTQYF
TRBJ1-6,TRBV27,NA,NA,TGTGCCAGCAGTCGGAGCTCCTATAATTCACCCCTCCACTTT,CASSRSSYNSPLHF
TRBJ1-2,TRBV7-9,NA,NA,TGTGCCAGCAGCTTAGCAGGGGCGCCCAATGGCTACACCTTC,CASSLAGAPNGYTF
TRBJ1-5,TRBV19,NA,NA,TGTGCCAGTAGTATCGGTAGGAATCAGCCCCAGCATTTT,CASSIGRNQPQHF
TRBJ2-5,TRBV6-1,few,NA,TGTGCCAGCAGTGGCGGAGTGTCGCAGACCCAGTACTTC,CASSGGVSQTQYF
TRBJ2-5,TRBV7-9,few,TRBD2,TGTGCCAGCAGCCACTCCGGACTAGGCCAAGAGACCCAGTACTTC,CASSHSGLGQETQYF
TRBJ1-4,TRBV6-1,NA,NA,TGTGCCAGCCGTCGGGACTTAAATGAAAAACTGTTTTTT,CASRRDLNEKLFF
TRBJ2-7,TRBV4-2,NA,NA,TGTGCCAGCAGCCAAGAATACTCAGGGGCCTCCTACGAGCAGTACTTC,CASSQEYSGASYEQYF
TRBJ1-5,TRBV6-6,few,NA,TGTGCCAGCAGCCCCGGGACAAAAAATCAGCCCCAGCATTTT,CASSPGTKNQPQHF
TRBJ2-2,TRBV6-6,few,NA,TGTGCCAGCAGTTATTCGGACAGCTGGACCGGGGAGCTGTTTTTT,CASSYSDSWTGELFF
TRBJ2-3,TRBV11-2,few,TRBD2,TGTGCCAGCAGCTTACGTGGGACTAGTTCAGATACGCAGTATTTT,CASSLRGTSSDTQYF
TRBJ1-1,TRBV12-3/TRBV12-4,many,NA,TGTGCCAGCAGTTTTTGGAGGACTGAAGCTTTCTTT,CASSFWRTEAFF
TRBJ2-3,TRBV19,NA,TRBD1,TGTGCCAGTAGTGGGACAGGGGCAGATACGCAGTATTTT,CASSGTGADTQYF
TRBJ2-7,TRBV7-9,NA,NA,TGTGCCAGCAGCTTATCAGCCCTGAGCGAGCAGTACTTC,CASSLSALSEQYF
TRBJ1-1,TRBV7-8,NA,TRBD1,TGTGCCAGCAGCTTAGCGGGGGACAGGGCGGCTTTCTTT,CASSLAGDRAAFF
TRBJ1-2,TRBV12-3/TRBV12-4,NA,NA,TGTGCCAGCAGTCCCCAGGACAGTTTTGCCTATGGCTACACCTTC,CASSPQDSFAYGYTF
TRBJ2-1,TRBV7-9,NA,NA,TGTGCCAGCAGCTCGAATCCCCTAACCCACCTTAATGAGCAGTTCTTC,CASSSNPLTHLNEQFF
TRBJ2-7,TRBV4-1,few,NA,TGCGCCAGCAGCCAAGCTAATTATGGGGGCGAGCAGTACTTC,CASSQANYGGEQYF
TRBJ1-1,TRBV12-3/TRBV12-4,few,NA,TGTGCCAGCCGTTGGGCCCCAAACACTGAAGCTTTCTTT,CASRWAPNTEAFF
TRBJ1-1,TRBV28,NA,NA,TGTGCCAGCAGTTTGACACAGAACACTGAAGCTTTCTTT,CASSLTQNTEAFF
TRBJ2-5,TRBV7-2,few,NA,TGTGCCAGCAGCTTAGGGTTCGGGGAGACCCAGTACTTC,CASSLGFGETQYF
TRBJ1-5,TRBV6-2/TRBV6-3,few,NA,TGTGCCAGCAGGCGCAACAGGGTCCAGCATTTT,CASRRNRVQHF
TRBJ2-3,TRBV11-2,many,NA,TGTGCCAGCAGCTTAGAGCGGTCCACAGATACGCAGTATTTT,CASSLERSTDTQYF
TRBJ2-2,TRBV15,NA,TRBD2,TGTGCCACCAGCAGAGGAGAGGGAACTAGCGGGAACCCTACCGGGGAGCTGTTTTTT,CATSRGEGTSGNPTGELFF
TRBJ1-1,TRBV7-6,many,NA,TGTGCCAGCGGCCTCAGGGGAAACACTGAAGCTTTCTTT,CASGLRGNTEAFF
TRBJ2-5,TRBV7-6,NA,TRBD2,TGTGCCAGCAGCTTTGTTGCGGCGGGAGGGTCTTTGGAGACCCAGTACTTC,CASSFVAAGGSLETQYF
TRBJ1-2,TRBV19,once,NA,TGTGCCAGTAGTCCCCGGGGCAGAGGGACGGTGGACTACACCTTC,CASSPRGRGTVDYTF
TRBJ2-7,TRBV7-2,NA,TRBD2,TGTGCCTGCAGCTTAGGTGGACTAGCGGGAACCTACGAGCAGTACTTC,CACSLGGLAGTYEQYF
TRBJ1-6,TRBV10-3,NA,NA,TGTGCCATAGGGGAGGGTTCACCCCTCCACTTT,CAIGEGSPLHF
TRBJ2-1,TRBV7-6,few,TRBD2,TGTGCCAGCAGCCCGACTTTAGCGGGAAGTCGGACAAATGAGCAGTTCTTC,CASSPTLAGSRTNEQFF
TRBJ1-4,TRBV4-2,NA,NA,TGTGCCAGCAGCCAACTGAGCGAGAAACTGTTTTTT,CASSQLSEKLFF
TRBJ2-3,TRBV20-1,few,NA,TGCAGTGCTAGAGCCGGACTCCAGCGAGGTTTCTATTTT,CSARAGLQRGFYF
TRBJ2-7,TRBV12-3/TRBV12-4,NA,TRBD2,TGTGCCAGCAGACTAGCGGGGGGCGCCTACGAGCAGTACTTC,CASRLAGGAYEQYF
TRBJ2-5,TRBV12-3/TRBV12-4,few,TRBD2,TGTGCCAGCACGGGGGGGGAGACCCAGTACTTC,CASTGGETQYF
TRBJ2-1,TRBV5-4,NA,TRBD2,TGTGCCAGCAGCTTTGCGGGGGGGAATGAGCAGTTCTTC,CASSFAGGNEQFF
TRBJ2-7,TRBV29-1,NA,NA,TGCAGCGCTCACGCGCGGGCTAGCGAGGGTTCCTACGAGCAGTACTTC,CSAHARASEGSYEQYF
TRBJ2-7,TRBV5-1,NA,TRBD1,TGCGCCAGCAGCTCCCGGGACAGGACCTACGAGCAGTACTTC,CASSSRDRTYEQYF
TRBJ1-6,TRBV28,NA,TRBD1,TGTGCCAGCAGGAAGGACAGGGGGTCCTATAATTCACCCCTCCACTTT,CASRKDRGSYNSPLHF
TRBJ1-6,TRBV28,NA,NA,TGTGCCGGGGGGGGGGGATCCTATAATTCACCCCTCCACTTT,CAGGGGSYNSPLHF